This T cell receptor (beta chain) was obtained from a study of blood T cell repertoires in COVID-19 (TCRdb year 2020). For the study in its entirety: Samples from collaborators originated in the United States, Italy and Spain and spanned both the acute and convalescent phases of COVID-19. A de-identified subject ID, COVID-19 status, age in years and sex were almost always included in the sample metadata. The repertoires were released in a freely available public database meant as a resource for research on the immune response to SARS-CoV-2. Samples were obtained from the ongoing ImmuneRACE study (first 160 participants) and from 950 to 1,500 subjects provided by 6 global collaborators. Deeply sampled blood TCRbeta repertoires from subjects exposed to, actively infected with, or recovered from COVID-19 were included in the dataset. Where available, HLA class I and class II types were taken from metadata supplied by the sample provider and were not determined by assay-based typing. The material from the prospective study consisted of cDNA or gDNA derived from T cells, B-cell-depleted T cells, or PBMCs.

TCRbeta CDR3 regions were amplified from genomic DNA by means of the immunoSEQ Assay, a bias-controlled multiplex PCR. The source study handled its data this way. Nucleated cell counts per sample were estimated from amplification of reference gene primers within the assay. To quantify the absolute abundance of each unique TCRbeta CDR3 rearrangement, sequence reads were collapsed and filtered. For each sample, productive Simpson clonality was calculated as the square root of Simpson's diversity index across productive rearrangements. This immuneACCESS table, as held by TCRdb, lists in-frame sequences with V and J called but not all clones. Of the missing ones, under half trace to an unresolved V gene in checked studies; the others have no known cause. V, J and clone size reflect that table, while D and trimming were determined from the DNA. The sample records about 130,000 clones, roughly four fifths of which are singletons. The ten top clones hold 10% to 15% of the sample.

The research as a whole found: Clinical and demographic metadata were provided uncurated, with the amount varying by source and participant.

The V and J ends are trimmed by 5 bases and 7 bases, leaving 11 bases between them. Reading the germline V gene gives CDR1 SGHAT and CDR2 FQNNGV. The CDR3 runs 13 residues from the cysteine to the phenylalanine. The CDR3 DNA has 39 bases and is translated from base 1. Whole blood was collected in K2EDTA tubes by collaborating institutions according to the institutions' own protocols. For TCRbeta analysis, collaborators shipped samples in one of three forms: frozen whole blood, isolated PBMCs, or DNA extracted from either of those sample types. A single count supports this clone. This clone's antigen is unknown. Nothing much larger sits one base from this clone, and base qualities are not available.

The receptor chain draws on TRBV11-2 and TRBJ2-2, with the D segment identity uncertain. The source material was peripheral blood. The clonotype was recovered from a woman in her sixties or seventies with acute or convalescent COVID-19. The bases read TGTGCCAGCAGCCACCTTGACTTCGGGGAGCTGTTTTTT. Its translation is CASSHLDFGELFF.